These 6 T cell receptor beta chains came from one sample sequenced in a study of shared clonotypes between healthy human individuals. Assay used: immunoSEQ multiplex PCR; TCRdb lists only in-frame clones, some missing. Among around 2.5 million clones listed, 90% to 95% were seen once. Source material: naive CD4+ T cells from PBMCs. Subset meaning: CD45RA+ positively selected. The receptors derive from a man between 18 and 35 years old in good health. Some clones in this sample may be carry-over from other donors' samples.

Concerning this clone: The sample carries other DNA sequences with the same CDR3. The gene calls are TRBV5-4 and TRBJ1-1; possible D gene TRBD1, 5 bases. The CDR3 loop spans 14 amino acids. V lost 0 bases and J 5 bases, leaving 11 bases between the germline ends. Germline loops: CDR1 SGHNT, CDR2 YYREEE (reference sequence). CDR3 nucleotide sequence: TGTGCCAGCAGCTTGGGGCAGGGAGGGACTGAAGCTTTCTTT. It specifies CASSLGQGGTEAFF.

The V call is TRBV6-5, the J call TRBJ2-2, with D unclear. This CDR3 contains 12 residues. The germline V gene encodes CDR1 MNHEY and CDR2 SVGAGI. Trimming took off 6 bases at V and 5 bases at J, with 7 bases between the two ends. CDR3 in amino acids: CASRGRTGELFF. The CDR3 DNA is TGTGCCAGCAGGGGTAGGACCGGGGAGCTGTTTTTT.

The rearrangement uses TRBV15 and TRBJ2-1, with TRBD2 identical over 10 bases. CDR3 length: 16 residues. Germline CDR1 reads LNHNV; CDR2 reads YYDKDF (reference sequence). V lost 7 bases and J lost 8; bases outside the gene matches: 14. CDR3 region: CATTLTSGPTRHEQFF. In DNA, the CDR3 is TGTGCCACCACCCTGACTAGCGGGCCAACCCGGCATGAGCAGTTCTTC.

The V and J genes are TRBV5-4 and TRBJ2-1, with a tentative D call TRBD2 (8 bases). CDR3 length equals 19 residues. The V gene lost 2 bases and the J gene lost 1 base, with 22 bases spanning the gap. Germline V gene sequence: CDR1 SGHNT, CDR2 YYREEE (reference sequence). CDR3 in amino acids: CASSLPPGGGPESYNEQFF. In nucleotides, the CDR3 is TGTGCCAGCAGCTTACCACCGGGAGGGGGCCCGGAGTCCTACAATGAGCAGTTCTTC.

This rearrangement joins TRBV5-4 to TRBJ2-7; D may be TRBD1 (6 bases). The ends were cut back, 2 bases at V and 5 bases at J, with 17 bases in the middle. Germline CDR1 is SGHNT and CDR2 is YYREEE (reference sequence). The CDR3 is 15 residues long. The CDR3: CASSLWGRLEDEQYF. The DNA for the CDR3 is TGTGCCAGCAGCTTATGGGGGCGGCTCGAGGACGAGCAGTACTTC.

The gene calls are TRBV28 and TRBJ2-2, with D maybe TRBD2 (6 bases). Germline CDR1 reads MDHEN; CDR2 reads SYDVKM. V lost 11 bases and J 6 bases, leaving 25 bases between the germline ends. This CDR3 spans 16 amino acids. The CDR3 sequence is CAVHGTPSRGAGELFF. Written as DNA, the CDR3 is TGTGCCGTGCACGGGACTCCCTCAAGAGGTGCCGGGGAGCTGTTTTTT. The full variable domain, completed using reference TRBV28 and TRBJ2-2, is DVKVTQSSRYLVKRTGEKVFLECVQDMDHENMFWYRQDPGLGLRLIYFSYDVKMKEKGDIPEGYSVSREKKERFSLILESASTNQTSMYLCAVHGTPSRGAGELFFGEGSRLTVL.